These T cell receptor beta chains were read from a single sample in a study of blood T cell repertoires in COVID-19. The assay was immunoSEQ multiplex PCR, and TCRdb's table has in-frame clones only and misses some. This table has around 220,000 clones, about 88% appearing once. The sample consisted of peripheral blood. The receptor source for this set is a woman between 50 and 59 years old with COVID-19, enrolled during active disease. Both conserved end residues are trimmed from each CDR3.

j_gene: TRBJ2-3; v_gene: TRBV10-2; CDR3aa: ASSEVAGTDTQY
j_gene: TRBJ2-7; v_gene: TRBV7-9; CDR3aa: ASSWTGFSSYEQY
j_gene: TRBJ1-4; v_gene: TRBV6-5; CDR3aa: ASWSLEKLF
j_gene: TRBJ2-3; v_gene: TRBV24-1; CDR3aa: ATSDRLRGDTQY
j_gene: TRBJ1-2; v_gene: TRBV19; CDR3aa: ASSTDTYYGYT
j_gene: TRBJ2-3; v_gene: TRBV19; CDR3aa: ASSITGTDTQY
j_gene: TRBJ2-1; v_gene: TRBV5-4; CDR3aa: ASSWGGDSSYNEQF
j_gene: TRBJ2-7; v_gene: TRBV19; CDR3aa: ASSITGQEQY
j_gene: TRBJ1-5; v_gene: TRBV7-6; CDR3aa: ASSLAALGGALVQPQH
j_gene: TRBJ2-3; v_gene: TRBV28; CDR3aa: ASRLLPPGTDTQY
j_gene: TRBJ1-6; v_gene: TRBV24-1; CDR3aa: ATSEPDRSTLYNSPLH
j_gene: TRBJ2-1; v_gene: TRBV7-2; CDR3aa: ASSLSPWRLAGDNEQF
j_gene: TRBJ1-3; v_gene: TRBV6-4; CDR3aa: ASRPQQGAPGNTIY
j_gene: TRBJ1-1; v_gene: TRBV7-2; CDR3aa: ASSSTGGRNTEAF
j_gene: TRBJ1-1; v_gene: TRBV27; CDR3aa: ASRPTGNQNTEAF
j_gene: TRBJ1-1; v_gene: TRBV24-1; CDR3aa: ATSEPDQGAKVNTEAF
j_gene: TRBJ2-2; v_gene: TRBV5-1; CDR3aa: ASSLGSGGAAGELF
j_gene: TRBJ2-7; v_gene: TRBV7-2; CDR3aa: ASSLAGRDYEQY
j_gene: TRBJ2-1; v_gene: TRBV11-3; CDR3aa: ASSVGLAEQF
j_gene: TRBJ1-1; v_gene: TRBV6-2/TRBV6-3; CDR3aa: ASSYPQVEAF
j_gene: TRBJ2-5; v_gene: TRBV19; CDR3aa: ASSNSGGQETQY
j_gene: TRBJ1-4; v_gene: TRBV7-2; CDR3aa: ASSSLGAMGEKLF
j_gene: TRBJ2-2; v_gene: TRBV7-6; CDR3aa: ASSLGQGVGTGELF
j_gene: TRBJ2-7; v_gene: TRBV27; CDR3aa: ATASREGSLEQY
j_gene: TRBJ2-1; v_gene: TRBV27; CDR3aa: ASSVVGSYNEQF
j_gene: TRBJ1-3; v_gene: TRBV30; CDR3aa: ASWSLRGNTIY
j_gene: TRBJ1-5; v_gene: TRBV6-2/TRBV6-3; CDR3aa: ASSWARQPYNQPQH
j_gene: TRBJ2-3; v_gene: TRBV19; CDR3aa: ASSVRESFTQY
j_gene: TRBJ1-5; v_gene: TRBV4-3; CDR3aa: ASSQDWDSSNQPQH
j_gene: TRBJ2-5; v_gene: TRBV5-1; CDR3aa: ASSPGGVEETQY
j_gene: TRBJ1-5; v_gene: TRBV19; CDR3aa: ASSIVLGASNQPQH
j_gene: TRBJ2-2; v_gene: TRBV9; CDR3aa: ASKGRGGGELF
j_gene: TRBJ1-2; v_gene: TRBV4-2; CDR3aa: ASSQVWEGYGYT
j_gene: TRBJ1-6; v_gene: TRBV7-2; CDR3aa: ASSLAGANNSPLH
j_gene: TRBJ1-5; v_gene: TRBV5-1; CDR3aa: ASSLDPSSNQPQH
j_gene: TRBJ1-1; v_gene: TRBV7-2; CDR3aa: ASSLFSPGGGEAF
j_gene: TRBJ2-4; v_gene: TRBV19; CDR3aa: ASSIIRGGNNIQY
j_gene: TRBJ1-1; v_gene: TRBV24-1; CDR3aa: ATSDPRGTEAF
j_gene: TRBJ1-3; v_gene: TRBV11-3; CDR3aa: ASSLAGYSGNTIY
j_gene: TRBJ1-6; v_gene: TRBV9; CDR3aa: ASSVGPHNSPLH
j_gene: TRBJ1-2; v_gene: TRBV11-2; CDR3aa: ASSLGPGYGYT
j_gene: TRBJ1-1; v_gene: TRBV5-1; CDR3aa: ASSLNRGKNTEAF
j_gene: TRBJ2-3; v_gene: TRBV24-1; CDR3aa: ATSDPRGLANTDTQY
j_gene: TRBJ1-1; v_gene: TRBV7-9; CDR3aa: ASSRGGVGGITEAF
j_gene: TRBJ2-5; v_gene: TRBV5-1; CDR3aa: ASSFSVSETQY
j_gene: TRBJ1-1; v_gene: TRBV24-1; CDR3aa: ATSDRVNTEAF
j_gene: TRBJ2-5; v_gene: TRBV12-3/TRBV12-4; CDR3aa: ASSLRGTETQY
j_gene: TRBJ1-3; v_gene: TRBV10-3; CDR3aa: AIKQSSGNTIY
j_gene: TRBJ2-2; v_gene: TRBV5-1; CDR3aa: ASSPRVLLNTGELF
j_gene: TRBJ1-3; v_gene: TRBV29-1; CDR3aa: SVEDTAGNTIY
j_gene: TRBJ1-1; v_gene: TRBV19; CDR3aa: ASSIIGTGGIAF
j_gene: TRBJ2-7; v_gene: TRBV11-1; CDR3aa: ASRGMTGFPYEQY
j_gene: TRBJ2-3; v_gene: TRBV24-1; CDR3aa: ATSLQRGGTDTQY
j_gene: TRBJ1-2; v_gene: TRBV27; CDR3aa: ASSLWRGYGYT
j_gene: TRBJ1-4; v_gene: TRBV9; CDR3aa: ASSSGSLNEKLF